These 10 T cell receptor beta chains originate from one sample sequenced in a study of molecular identifiers for immune sequencing clone quantification. Using its own MiXCR run on the PCR reads, TCRdb lists one record per CDR3 protein. This table holds some 320,000 distinct CDR3 sequences, about 22% found once. Source material: naive CD8+ T cells from blood, with Jurkat cell RNA spiked in. This sample's subset: FACS-sorted CD8+CD4-CCR7+CD45RA+ naive T cells. These receptors were taken from a human donor in good health. Some libraries in this study had Jurkat cell RNA spiked in.

This clonotype was seen ten or more times. This chain links TRBV12-3 or TRBV12-4 with TRBJ1-1; possible D gene TRBD1, 5 bases. Trimming stripped 3 bases from V and 2 bases from J, with 19 bases between. This CDR3 spans 17 amino acids. In DNA, the CDR3 is TGTGCCAGCAGTTTGGGGCAGGGTCCCATCCTCAACACTGAAGCTTTCTTT. Translating gives CASSLGQGPILNTEAFF.

This chain joins TRBV30 and TRBJ2-6; 9 positions agree with TRBD1. Unmatched junction bases numbered 6, after V lost 1 base and J lost 5 bases. Germline CDR1 GTSNPN, CDR2 SVGIG (reference sequence). There are 16 residues in the CDR3. The CDR3 protein is CAWSGPTGGWANVLTF. The CDR3 DNA reads as TGTGCCTGGAGTGGCCCCACAGGGGGCTGGGCCAACGTCCTGACTTTC.

In its sample, this clonotype was seen many times. The chain has TRBV2 and TRBJ2-3; TRBD2 might be the D (5 bases). This CDR3 is 16 amino acids long. Trimming removed 7 bases from V and 0 bases from J, with 17 bases in between. CDR1 SNHLY and CDR2 FYNNEI come from the germline V gene. The CDR3 loop reads CASNPWRGLSTDTQYF. The CDR3, as DNA: TGTGCCAGCAATCCCTGGCGTGGACTTAGCACAGATACGCAGTATTTT.

This clonotype was recorded a few times. A much larger clone lies one base from this, so it may be a read error. This chain connects TRBV7-9 to TRBJ2-7; 10 bases fit TRBD2. V trimming: 5 bases; J trimming: 9 bases; junction bases outside the gene matches: 13. CDR1 and CDR2 (germline): SEHNR, FQNEAQ (reference sequence). CDR3 length equals 15 residues. The DNA for the CDR3 is TGTGCCAGCAGCCCTATAGCGGGAGGCACTGGCGGGCAGTACTTC. Protein product: CASSPIAGGTGGQYF.

A few counts support this clonotype. It is likely a read error, because the conserved phenylalanine at the end of the CDR3 is missing. The V gene is TRBV2, the J gene TRBJ2-3; TRBD2 agrees at 7 bases. Germline CDR1 is SNHLY and CDR2 is FYNNEI. The length of the CDR3 is 14 residues. V lost 7 bases and J lost 4; bases outside the gene matches: 8. The CDR3 loop is CASITSVGADTQYS. CDR3 DNA: TGTGCCAGCATTACTAGCGTGGGTGCAGATACGCAGTATTCT.

This clonotype was recorded many times. The chain is built from TRBV15 and TRBJ1-5; no reliable D call. The V gene's germline CDR1 is LNHNV and CDR2 YYDKDF (reference sequence). The CDR3 is made up of 16 amino acids. V was cut by 5 bases and J by 5 bases, with 19 bases left in between. CDR3 sequence (DNA): TGTGCCACCAGCCCTGTCTCCCTGCGTGGTGATCAGCCCCAGCATTTT. Amino acid sequence: CATSPVSLRGDQPQHF.

The chain employs TRBV19 and TRBJ2-7; unclear D gene. Germline CDR1 reads LNHDA; CDR2 reads SQIVND (reference sequence). V was trimmed by 3 bases and J by 2 bases, leaving 14 bases between them. The CDR3 has 15 residues. In DNA, the CDR3 is TGTGCCAGTAGTATGCTGAGTCGGATCGCCTACGAGCAGTACTTC. As protein: CASSMLSRIAYEQYF.

The V call is TRBV6-6, the J call TRBJ1-6; possibly TRBD1 for D (6 bases). Looked up from germline, CDR1 is MNHNY and CDR2 is SVGAGI (reference sequence). V lost 2 bases, J lost 3 bases, and 17 bases lay in between. The CDR3 length is 18 residues. Written as DNA, the CDR3 is TGTGCCAGCAGTTACCCCCGGGACCTGGGACACTATAATTCACCCCTCCACTTT. Its protein product is CASSYPRDLGHYNSPLHF.

Many counts were recorded for this clonotype. This chain uses TRBV7-9 with TRBJ2-7; possibly TRBD2 for D (6 bases). CDR1 and CDR2 (germline): SEHNR, FQNEAQ (reference sequence). The CDR3 sequence is 16 residues long. Trimming removed 5 bases at V and 2 bases at J, with 19 bases between. CDR3 sequence: CASSTPGGRGTYEQYF. The CDR3 DNA is TGTGCCAGCAGCACCCCTGGCGGTCGGGGGACCTACGAGCAGTACTTC. Filled out from reference TRBV7-9 and TRBJ2-7, the complete variable domain reads DTGVSQNPRHKITKRGQNVTFRCDPISEHNRLYWYRQTLGQGPEFLTYFQNEAQLEKSRLLSDRFSAERPKGSFSTLEIQRTEQGDSAMYLCASSTPGGRGTYEQYFGPGTRLTVT.

This clonotype was seen at least ten times. The rearrangement links TRBV29-1 to TRBJ2-7; perhaps TRBD1 as D (6 bases). The V gene's germline CDR1 is SQVTM and CDR2 ANQGSEA. Trimming removed 6 bases from V and 4 bases from J, with 7 bases in between. The CDR3 is made up of 10 amino acids. CDR3 amino acids: CSVQGYEQYF. CDR3 DNA sequence: TGCAGCGTCCAGGGGTACGAGCAGTACTTC.